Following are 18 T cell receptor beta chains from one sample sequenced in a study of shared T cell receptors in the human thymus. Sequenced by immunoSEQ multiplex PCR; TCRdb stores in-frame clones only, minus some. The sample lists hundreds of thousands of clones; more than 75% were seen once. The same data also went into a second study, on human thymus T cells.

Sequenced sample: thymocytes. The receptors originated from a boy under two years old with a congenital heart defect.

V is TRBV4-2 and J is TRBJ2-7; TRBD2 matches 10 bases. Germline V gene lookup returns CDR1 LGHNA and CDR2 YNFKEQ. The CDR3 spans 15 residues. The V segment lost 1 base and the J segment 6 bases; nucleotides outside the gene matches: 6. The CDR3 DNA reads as TGTGCCAGCAGCCAAGTCCAGCGGGAGGGCAGCGAGCAGTACTTC. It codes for CASSQVQREGSEQYF.

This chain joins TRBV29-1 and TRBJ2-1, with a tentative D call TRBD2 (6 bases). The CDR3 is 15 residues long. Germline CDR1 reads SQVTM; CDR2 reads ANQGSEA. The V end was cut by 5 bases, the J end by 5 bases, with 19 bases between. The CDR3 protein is CSVSTESTGDNEQFF. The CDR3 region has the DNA TGCAGCGTTTCGACAGAATCAACGGGGGACAATGAGCAGTTCTTC.

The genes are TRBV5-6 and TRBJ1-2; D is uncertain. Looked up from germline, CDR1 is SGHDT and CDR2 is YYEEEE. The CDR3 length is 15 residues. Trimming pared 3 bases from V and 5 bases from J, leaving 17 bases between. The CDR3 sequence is CASSSKGDGRYGYTF. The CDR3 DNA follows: TGTGCCAGCAGCTCCAAAGGAGACGGGAGGTATGGCTACACCTTC.

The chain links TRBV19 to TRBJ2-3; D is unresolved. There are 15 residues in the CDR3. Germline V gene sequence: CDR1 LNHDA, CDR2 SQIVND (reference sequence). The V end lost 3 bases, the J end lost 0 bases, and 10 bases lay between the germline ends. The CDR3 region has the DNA TGTGCCAGTAGTATTCCCTCGACTAGCACAGATACGCAGTATTTT. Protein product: CASSIPSTSTDTQYF.

The CDR3 DNA sequence: TGTGCCAGCAAGGAAAAGGGGGACCTCTATGGCTACACCTTC. Amino acids: CASKEKGDLYGYTF. This chain uses TRBV6-1 with TRBJ1-2; a possible D gene is TRBD1 (6 bases). The CDR3 spans 14 residues. The V end was cut by 7 bases, the J end by 4 bases, with 16 bases between. CDR1 and CDR2 (germline): MNHNS, SASEGT.

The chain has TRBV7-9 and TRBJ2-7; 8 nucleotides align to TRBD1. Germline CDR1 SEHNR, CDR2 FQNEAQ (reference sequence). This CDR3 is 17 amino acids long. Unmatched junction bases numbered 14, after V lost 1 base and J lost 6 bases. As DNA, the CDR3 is TGTGCCAGCAGCTTAGACCCCCCGAGACAGGGGAGTTGCGAGCAGTACTTC. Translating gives CASSLDPPRQGSCEQYF. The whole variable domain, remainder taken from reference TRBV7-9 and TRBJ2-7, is DTGVSQNPRHKITKRGQNVTFRCDPISEHNRLYWYRQTLGQGPEFLTYFQNEAQLEKSRLLSDRFSAERPKGSFSTLEIQRTEQGDSAMYLCASSLDPPRQGSCEQYFGPGTRLTVT.

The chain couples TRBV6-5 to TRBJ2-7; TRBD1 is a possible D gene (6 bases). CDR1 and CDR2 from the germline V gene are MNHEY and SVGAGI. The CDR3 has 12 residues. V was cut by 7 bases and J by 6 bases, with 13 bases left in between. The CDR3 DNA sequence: TGTGCCAGCAACGCAACAGGGAGCGAGCAGTACTTC. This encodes CASNATGSEQYF.

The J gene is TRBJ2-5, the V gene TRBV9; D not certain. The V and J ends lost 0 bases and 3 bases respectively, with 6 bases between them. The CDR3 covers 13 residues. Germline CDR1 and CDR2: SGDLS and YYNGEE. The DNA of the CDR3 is TGTGCCAGCAGCGTAGAGCGAGAAGAGACCCAGTACTTC. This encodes CASSVEREETQYF.

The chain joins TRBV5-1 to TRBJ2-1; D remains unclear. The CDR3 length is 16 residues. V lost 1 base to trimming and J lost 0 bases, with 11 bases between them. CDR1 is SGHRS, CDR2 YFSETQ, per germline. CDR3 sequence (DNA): TGCGCCAGCAGCTTGTACCAGACTCGCTCCTACAATGAGCAGTTCTTC. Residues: CASSLYQTRSYNEQFF.

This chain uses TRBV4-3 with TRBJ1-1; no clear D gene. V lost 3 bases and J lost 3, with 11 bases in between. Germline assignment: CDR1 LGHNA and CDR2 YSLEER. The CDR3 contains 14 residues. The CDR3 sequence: CASSHAVRDTEAFF. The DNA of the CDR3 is TGCGCCAGCAGCCACGCTGTACGGGACACTGAAGCTTTCTTT.

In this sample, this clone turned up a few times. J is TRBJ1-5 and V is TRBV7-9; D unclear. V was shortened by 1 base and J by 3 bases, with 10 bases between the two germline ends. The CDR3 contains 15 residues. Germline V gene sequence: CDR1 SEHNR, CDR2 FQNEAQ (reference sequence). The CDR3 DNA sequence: TGTGCCAGCAGCTTAGGTTTGGGCGACAATCAGCCCCAGCATTTT. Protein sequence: CASSLGLGDNQPQHF.

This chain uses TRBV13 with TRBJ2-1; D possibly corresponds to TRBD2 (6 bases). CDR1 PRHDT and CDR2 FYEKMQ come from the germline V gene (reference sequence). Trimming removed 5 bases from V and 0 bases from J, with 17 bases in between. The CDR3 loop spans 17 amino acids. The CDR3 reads CASSTHGGTRSYNEQFF. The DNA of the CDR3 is TGTGCCAGCAGCACCCATGGCGGGACCCGCTCCTACAATGAGCAGTTCTTC.

The CDR3, as DNA: TGTGCCAGCAGCGCAGGACATGGCGAGCAGTACTTC. It encodes CASSAGHGEQYF. The chain has TRBV7-3 and TRBJ2-7; possibly TRBD1 for D (5 bases). From germline, CDR1 is SGHTA and CDR2 FQGTGA. V was shortened by 5 bases and J by 6 bases, with 11 bases between the two germline ends. The CDR3 has 12 residues.

The CDR3 DNA is TGTGCCAGCAAAACCCTAACCGACAGGGCTACTGAAGCTTTCTTT. Translation: CASKTLTDRATEAFF. The chain is built from TRBV27 and TRBJ1-1; 7 bases are a match to TRBD1. This CDR3 has 15 residues. CDR1 is MNHEY, CDR2 SMNVEV, per germline (reference sequence). The junction had 13 bases not matched to a gene; V was cut back by 7 bases and J by 5 bases.

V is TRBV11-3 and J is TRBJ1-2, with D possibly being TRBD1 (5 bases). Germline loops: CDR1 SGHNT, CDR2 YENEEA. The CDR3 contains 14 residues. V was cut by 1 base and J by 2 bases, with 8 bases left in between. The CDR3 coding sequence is TGTGCCAGCAGCTTAGTTCGGGGGAACTATGGCTACACCTTC. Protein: CASSLVRGNYGYTF.

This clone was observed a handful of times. The CDR3 loop reads CASSFLSGTRCYEQYF. As DNA, the CDR3 is TGTGCCAGCAGCTTTCTTTCCGGGACTAGGTGCTACGAGCAGTACTTC. The V call is TRBV7-2, the J call TRBJ2-7; 8 bases match TRBD2. CDR1 SGHTA and CDR2 FQGNSA come from the germline V gene. This CDR3 spans 16 amino acids. Trimming at V came to 3 bases and at J to 3 bases, leaving 10 bases not matched to a gene.

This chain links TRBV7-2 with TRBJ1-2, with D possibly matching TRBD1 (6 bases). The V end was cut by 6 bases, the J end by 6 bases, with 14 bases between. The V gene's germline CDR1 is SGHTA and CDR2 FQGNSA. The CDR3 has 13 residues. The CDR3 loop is CASSSTGSDGYTF. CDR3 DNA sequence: TGTGCCAGCAGTTCCACAGGGTCGGATGGCTACACCTTC.

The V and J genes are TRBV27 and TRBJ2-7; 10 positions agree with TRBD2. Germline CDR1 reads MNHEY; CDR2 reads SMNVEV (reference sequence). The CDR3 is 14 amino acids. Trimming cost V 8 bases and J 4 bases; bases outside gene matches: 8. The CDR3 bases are TGTGCCAGCGGGCGGACTAGCGGAGCGTACGAGCAGTACTTC. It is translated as CASGRTSGAYEQYF.